This record concerns one T cell receptor (beta chain) sequence. No antigen is known for it. V was pared by 4 bases and J by 11 bases, with 14 bases between. Germline V gives CDR1 SEHNR, CDR2 FQNEAQ (reference sequence). The CDR3 runs to 12 residues. These data come from a study of cytomegalovirus exposure and HLA in healthy donors. Study results and caveats: In a later analysis, donors in an Asian-associated ancestry cluster reportedly had fewer N-insertions in productive TCRs than the cohort mean. Researchers catalogued under 200 TCR beta chains as cytomegalovirus-associated. Researchers left out some V segments, among them TRBV6-2 and TRBV6-3, as indistinguishable. When analyzed later, the rates of TCR association showed variation by HLA locus, with DRB1 the most and HLA-C the fewest.

Amplification used 60 Vbeta primers and 13 Jbeta primers. The table came from immunoSEQ multiplex PCR; TCRdb's copy has only in-frame clones and leaves some out. The sample includes some 140,000 clones, 75% to 90% of them seen just once. The sequence was obtained from a woman aged 45-65 years in good health and CMV-seropositive. What was sequenced was PBMCs. The gene calls are TRBV7-9 and TRBJ2-5; TRBD1 is a possible D gene (5 bases). CDR3 residues: CASSSQTAVQYF. CDR3 DNA sequence: TGTGCCAGCAGCTCCCAGACAGCTGTGCAGTACTTC.